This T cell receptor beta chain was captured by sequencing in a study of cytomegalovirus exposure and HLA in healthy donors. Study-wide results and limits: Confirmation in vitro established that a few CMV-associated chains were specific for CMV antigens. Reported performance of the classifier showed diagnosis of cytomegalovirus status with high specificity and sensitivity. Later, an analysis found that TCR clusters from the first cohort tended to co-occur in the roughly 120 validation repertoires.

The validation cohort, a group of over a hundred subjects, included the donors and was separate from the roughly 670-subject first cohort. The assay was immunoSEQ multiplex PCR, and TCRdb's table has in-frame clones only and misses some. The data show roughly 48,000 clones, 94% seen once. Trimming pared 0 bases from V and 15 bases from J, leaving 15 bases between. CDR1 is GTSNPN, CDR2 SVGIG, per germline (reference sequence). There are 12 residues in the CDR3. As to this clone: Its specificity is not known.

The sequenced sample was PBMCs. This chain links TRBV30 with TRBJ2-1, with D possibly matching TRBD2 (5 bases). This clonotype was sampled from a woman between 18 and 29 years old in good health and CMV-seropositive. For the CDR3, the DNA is TGTGCCTGGAGTGTAGGGCTAGCTGGCCCGTTCTTC. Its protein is CAWSVGLAGPFF.